These 10 T cell receptor beta chains came from one sample sequenced in a study of CD8 T cells in ankylosing spondylitis. Regarding the study as a whole: It appeared that ankylosing spondylitis blood was characterized by a TCR beta motif of about eight highly homologous variants.

TCRdb reprocessed the 5' RACE reads via MiXCR and lists one record per CDR3 protein. The sample has over 600,000 distinct CDR3 sequences; roughly 19% are singletons. Their target antigens are unknown. Sequenced sample: blood, either unsorted or a sorted T cell fraction (not recorded which). The receptors shown here come from a male donor with ankylosing spondylitis.

This chain links TRBV7-9 with TRBJ1-6; D uncertain. Germline lookup yields CDR1 SEHNR and CDR2 FQNEAQ (reference sequence). The CDR3 is made up of 14 amino acids. Trimming left V 2 bases short and J 7 bases short, with 9 bases between. This chain's CDR3 is CASSLYSRNSPLHF. CDR3 nucleotides: TGTGCCAGCAGCTTATATTCACGCAATTCACCCCTCCACTTT.

This clonotype was seen a handful of times. The chain recombines TRBV5-1 with TRBJ2-7; 8 bases align to TRBD2. Germline CDR1 reads SGHRS; CDR2 reads YFSETQ. V shed 2 bases, J shed 3 bases, and the junction held 10 bases outside the gene matches. The CDR3 is 16 amino acids. The DNA of the CDR3 is TGCGCCAGCAGCTTCGATCCGGGACTAGGTCTCTACGAGCAGTACTTC. Its protein product is CASSFDPGLGLYEQYF.

The chain is built from TRBV29-1 and TRBJ2-3; TRBD1 agrees at 11 bases. The CDR3 consists of 15 residues. V was pared by 6 bases and J by 6 bases, with 11 bases of the junction left unmatched. Germline values: CDR1 SQVTM, CDR2 ANQGSEA. This chain's CDR3 is CSVGQGALTSDTQYF. The CDR3 DNA follows: TGCAGCGTAGGACAGGGGGCGCTTACCTCCGATACGCAGTATTTT.

This clonotype was seen more than once but under ten times. The rearrangement uses TRBV3-1 and TRBJ2-7; D gene unclear. V gave up 1 base and J gave up 0 bases, with 10 bases separating them. This CDR3 spans 15 amino acids. Germline V gene sequence: CDR1 LGHDT, CDR2 YNNKEL (reference sequence). DNA of the CDR3: TGTGCCAGCAGCCAAGGCCTGTCAAGCTCCTACGAGCAGTACTTC. Protein product: CASSQGLSSSYEQYF.

The chain has TRBV29-1 and TRBJ2-7; D is perhaps TRBD2 (7 bases). Trimming removed 0 bases from V and 0 bases from J, with 12 bases in between. Germline V gene sequence: CDR1 SQVTM, CDR2 ANQGSEA. This CDR3 has 15 residues. CDR3 in DNA: TGCAGCGTTGAAGATGCGGGGGACAACTCCTACGAGCAGTACTTC. Its translation: CSVEDAGDNSYEQYF.

The rearrangement joins TRBV5-5 to TRBJ2-1; D not resolved. The germline V gene has CDR1 SGHKS and CDR2 YYEKEE (reference sequence). This CDR3 contains 15 residues. With 4 bases removed from V and 2 bases from J, the gap between germline ends came to 13 bases. CDR3 coding DNA: TGTGCCAGCAGCCCCTATAACCCCCCCTACAATGAGCAGTTCTTC. It yields the protein CASSPYNPPYNEQFF.

The V and J genes are TRBV20-1 and TRBJ2-1, with D hard to call. The CDR3 is 15 amino acids. The germline V and J ends were trimmed by 5 bases and 1 base, with 15 bases remaining between them. Germline-derived CDR1 and CDR2 are DFQATT and SNEGSKA (reference sequence). This chain's CDR3 is CSAGQVGISYNEQFF. CDR3 bases: TGCAGTGCTGGGCAGGTTGGGATATCCTACAATGAGCAGTTCTTC.

This clonotype was recorded once. This rearrangement joins TRBV7-6 to TRBJ2-3; 15 nucleotides align to TRBD2. Trimming cost V 5 bases and J 1 base; bases outside gene matches: 7. Germline V gives CDR1 SGHVS, CDR2 FNYEAQ. The CDR3 is 18 amino acids. CDR3 loop: CASSHRTSGGVGTDTQYF. The CDR3 region has the DNA TGTGCCAGCAGCCACCGGACTAGCGGGGGGGTCGGCACAGATACGCAGTATTTT.

The gene calls are TRBV29-1 and TRBJ2-1, with TRBD2 identical over 12 bases. Germline assignment: CDR1 SQVTM and CDR2 ANQGSEA. The length of the CDR3 is 17 residues. The junction had 10 bases not matched to a gene; V was cut back by 0 bases and J by 7 bases. Here the CDR3 reads CSVEDSGLAGGKNEQFF. The CDR3 DNA is TGCAGCGTTGAAGATTCGGGCCTAGCGGGGGGGAAGAATGAGCAGTTCTTC.

The rearrangement uses TRBV9 and TRBJ1-1, with D perhaps TRBD1 (5 bases). Looked up from germline, CDR1 is SGDLS and CDR2 is YYNGEE. Trimming left V 1 base short and J 1 base short, with 14 bases between. This CDR3 has 16 residues. CDR3 amino acids: CASSVSWGSRNTEAFF. The CDR3 nucleotides are TGTGCCAGCAGCGTAAGCTGGGGGAGTAGGAACACTGAAGCTTTCTTT.